The following is a T cell receptor (beta chain) sequence with its context. The data were obtained in a study of cytomegalovirus exposure and HLA in healthy donors. The PCR was carried out with 60 Vbeta primers and 13 Jbeta primers. Measured with immunoSEQ multiplex PCR; TCRdb has only the in-frame clones, and not every one. The repertoire holds 100,000 to 150,000 clones, with approximately 81% as singletons. The CDR3 spans 17 residues. After removal of 0 bases from V and 6 bases from J, the junction contained 9 bases not matched to a gene. Germline assignment: CDR1 SGHRS and CDR2 YFSETQ. The sample taken for sequencing was PBMCs. The receptor was isolated from a man aged 18 to 30 in good health and CMV-seropositive. The chain couples TRBV5-1 to TRBJ2-2; 9 bases are shared with TRBD2. CDR3 in DNA: TGCGCCAGCAGCTTGGTTGCGGGAGGGGTTTCCGCCGGGGAGCTGTTTTTT. Residues: CASSLVAGGVSAGELFF. Supplemented by reference TRBV5-1 and TRBJ2-2, the full variable domain reads KAGVTQTPRYLIKTRGQQVTLSCSPISGHRSVSWYQQTPGQGLQFLFEYFSETQRNKGNFPGRFSGRQFSNSRSEMNVSTLELGDSALYLCASSLVAGGVSAGELFFGEGSRLTVL.